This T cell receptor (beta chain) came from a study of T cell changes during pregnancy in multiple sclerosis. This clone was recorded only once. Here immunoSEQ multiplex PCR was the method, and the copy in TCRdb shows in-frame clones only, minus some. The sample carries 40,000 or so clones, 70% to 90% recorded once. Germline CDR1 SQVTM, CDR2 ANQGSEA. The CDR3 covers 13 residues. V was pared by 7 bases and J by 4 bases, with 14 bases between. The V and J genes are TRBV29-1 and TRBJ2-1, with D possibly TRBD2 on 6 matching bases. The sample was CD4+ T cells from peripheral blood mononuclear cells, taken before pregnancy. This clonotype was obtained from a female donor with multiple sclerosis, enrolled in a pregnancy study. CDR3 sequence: CSGRLAGYNEQFF. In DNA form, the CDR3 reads TGCAGCGGTCGCCTGGCGGGGTACAATGAGCAGTTCTTC.